This T cell receptor (beta chain) came from a study of PD-1 blockade in classical Hodgkin lymphoma. General study results and limits: Reasons behind the repertoire differences stay unclear, perhaps disease activity or earlier therapy. Newly diagnosed patients had baseline TCR diversity that was reportedly lower than that of healthy donors.

Worth noting for this clone: The antigen remains undetermined.

Regarding time point: newly diagnosed, previously untreated cHL patient sample. Newly diagnosed classical Hodgkin lymphoma PBMCs, still untreated, provided the comparison samples. The protocol was immunoSEQ multiplex PCR, while the TCRdb copy is restricted to in-frame clones and leaves out a portion. The sample holds over 25,000 clones, 94% seen once. The clonotype comes from a human donor with classical Hodgkin lymphoma. The sequenced sample was peripheral blood mononuclear cells (PBMCs).

The CDR3 nucleotides are TGTGCCAGTAGCATCGGGACAGGGTTGGTAGAGACCCAGTACTTC. Amino acid sequence: CASSIGTGLVETQYF. The chain joins TRBV19 to TRBJ2-5; 9 positions match TRBD1. J was trimmed by 4 bases and V by 6 bases; bases with no gene match: 9. Per germline, CDR1 LNHDA and CDR2 SQIVND (reference sequence). The CDR3 runs to 15 residues. The whole variable domain, filled in from reference TRBV19 and TRBJ2-5, reads DGGITQSPKYLFRKEGQNVTLSCEQNLNHDAMYWYRQDPGQGLRLIYYSQIVNDFQKGDIAEGYSVSREKKESFPLTVTSAQKNPTAFYLCASSIGTGLVETQYFGPGTRLLVL.